The 9 T cell receptor beta chains below were found in one sample sequenced in a study of shared clonotypes between healthy human individuals. Repertoires were generated with immunoSEQ multiplex PCR, while TCRdb's copy carries only in-frame clones and drops some. The repertoire has under 2,500,000 clones, roughly 95% of them found once; the top ten carry roughly 0.13%. Sequenced material: naive CD4+ T cells sorted from blood. Stated subset: CD45RA+ positively selected. The receptors come from a man aged 18 to 30 in good health.

V and J are TRBV18 and TRBJ1-1; D unresolved. Germline V gene lookup returns CDR1 KGHSH and CDR2 LQKENI. Trimming removed 3 bases from V and 5 bases from J, with 13 bases in between. The CDR3 totals 14 residues. The CDR3 region is CASSPVVARTEAFF. CDR3 nucleotide sequence: TGTGCCAGCTCACCCGTGGTGGCGCGGACTGAAGCTTTCTTT.

The V call is TRBV19, the J call TRBJ1-6; tentatively, D is TRBD1 (5 bases). The CDR3 has 16 amino acids. Trimming cost V 7 bases and J 2 bases, with 15 bases left between them. The germline gives CDR1 LNHDA, CDR2 SQIVND (reference sequence). CDR3 protein: CASIPRVGTYNSPLHF. The CDR3, as DNA: TGTGCCAGTATTCCCAGGGTGGGAACCTATAATTCACCCCTCCACTTT.

In nucleotides, the CDR3 is TGTGCCAGCGGACAGGGCGCAGGGGCTTTCTTT. It is translated as CASGQGAGAFF. This rearrangement joins TRBV10-3 to TRBJ1-1; 8 positions agree with TRBD1. The V and J ends lost 10 bases and 11 bases, in that order; junction bases with no gene match: 9. The CDR3 contains 11 residues. From germline, CDR1 is ENHRY and CDR2 SYGVKD.

Of note for this clone: Different DNA sequences within this sample yield the same CDR3. The chain joins TRBV4-3 to TRBJ1-5; D unresolved. CDR3 size: 14 residues. Germline V gives CDR1 LGHNA, CDR2 YSLEER. Trimming left V 0 bases short and J 2 bases short, with 5 bases between. The CDR3 DNA is TGCGCCAGCAGCCAAGATTTTGGCAATCAGCCCCAGCATTTT. This codes for CASSQDFGNQPQHF.

A single count supports this clone. The chain uses TRBV27 and TRBJ1-6; D is uncertain. Trimming pared 6 bases from V and 5 bases from J, leaving 11 bases between. CDR1 and CDR2 (germline): MNHEY, SMNVEV (reference sequence). The CDR3 totals 14 residues. This chain's CDR3 is CASRNMGNNSPLHF. As DNA, the CDR3 is TGTGCCAGCAGGAATATGGGAAATAATTCACCCCTCCACTTT.

The chain has TRBV19 and TRBJ1-5; D ambiguous. Germline CDR1 and CDR2: LNHDA and SQIVND (reference sequence). The V end was cut by 10 bases, the J end by 2 bases, with 18 bases between. The CDR3 length is 15 residues. The CDR3 loop reads CATSPGEGGNQPQHF. CDR3 nucleotides: TGTGCCACCTCTCCCGGTGAGGGAGGCAATCAGCCCCAGCATTTT.

This sequence joins TRBV2 and TRBJ1-2; no reliable D call. The CDR3 contains 13 residues. Trimming stripped 3 bases from V and 4 bases from J, with 9 bases between. Per the germline V gene, CDR1 is SNHLY and CDR2 is FYNNEI. The CDR3: CASSDVGFYGYTF. The CDR3 nucleotides are TGTGCCAGCAGTGATGTAGGGTTCTATGGCTACACCTTC.

This CDR3 reads CASSYSPRSSGNTIYF. CDR3 bases: TGTGCCAGCAGTTACTCTCCTCGGAGCTCTGGAAACACCATATATTTT. The gene calls are TRBV6-6 and TRBJ1-3; D is unresolved. Germline values: CDR1 MNHNY, CDR2 SVGAGI (reference sequence). The CDR3 loop spans 16 amino acids. The V gene lost 0 bases and the J gene lost 0 bases, with 9 bases spanning the gap.

The chain carries TRBV5-4 and TRBJ2-7, with D hard to call. Trimming took off 4 bases at V and 0 bases at J, with 8 bases between the two ends. CDR3 length: 13 amino acids. CDR1 and CDR2 from the germline V gene are SGHNT and YYREEE (reference sequence). The CDR3 bases are TGTGCCAGCAGCCGACCGGTCTCCTACGAGCAGTACTTC. Translating it yields CASSRPVSYEQYF.